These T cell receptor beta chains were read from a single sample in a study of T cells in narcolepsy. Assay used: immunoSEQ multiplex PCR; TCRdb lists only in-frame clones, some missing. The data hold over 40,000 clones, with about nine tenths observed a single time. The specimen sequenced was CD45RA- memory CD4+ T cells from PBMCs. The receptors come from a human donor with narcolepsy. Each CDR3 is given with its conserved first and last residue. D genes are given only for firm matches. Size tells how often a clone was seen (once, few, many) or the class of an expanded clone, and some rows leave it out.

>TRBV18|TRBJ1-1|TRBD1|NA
TGTGCCAGCTCACCAAACAGGGGCGCCGAAGCTTTCTTT
CASSPNRGAEAFF
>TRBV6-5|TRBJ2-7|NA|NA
TGTGCCAGTGCACCTACGGGACCTAGGACCTACGAGCAGTACTTC
CASAPTGPRTYEQYF
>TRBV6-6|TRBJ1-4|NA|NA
TGTGCCAGCAGTCCCCGGGACACACCAAATGAAAAACTGTTTTTT
CASSPRDTPNEKLFF
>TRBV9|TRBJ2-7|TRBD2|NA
TGTGCCAGCAGCCCTGGGAGCGGGAGGATCTACGAGCAGTACTTC
CASSPGSGRIYEQYF
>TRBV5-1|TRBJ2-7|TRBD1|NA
TGCGCCAGCAGCTTCAAGACAGGGACCTACGAGCAGTACTTC
CASSFKTGTYEQYF
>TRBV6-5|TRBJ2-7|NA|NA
TGTGCCAGCAGTTACTCCGGTGACAGCACCTACGAGCAGTACTTC
CASSYSGDSTYEQYF
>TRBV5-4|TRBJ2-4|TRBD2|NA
TGTGCCAGCAGCAGCGGCGCGGGAGGCGACATTCAGTACTTC
CASSSGAGGDIQYF
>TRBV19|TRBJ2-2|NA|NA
TGTGCCAGTAGCCGATCCGGCCTGATGAACACCGGGGAGCTGTTTTTT
CASSRSGLMNTGELFF
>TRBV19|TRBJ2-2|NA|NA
TGTGCCAGTAGTCCAACAGGGAACACCGGGGAGCTGTTTTTT
CASSPTGNTGELFF
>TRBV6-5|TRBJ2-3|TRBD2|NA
TGTGCCAGCAGCTCGGCGGGAGGCACAGATACGCAGTATTTT
CASSSAGGTDTQYF
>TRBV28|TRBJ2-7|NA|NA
TGTGCCAGCAGAACCGGGACGGGATACGAGCAGTACTTC
CASRTGTGYEQYF
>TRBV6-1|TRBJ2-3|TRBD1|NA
TGTGCCAGCAGTGAATCGGGACAGGGCCAATATACGCAGTATTTT
CASSESGQGQYTQYF
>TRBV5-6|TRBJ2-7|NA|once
TGTGCCAGCAGCTTGAGGTCCGGGGGCGCGACCTCCTACGAGCAGTACTTC
CASSLRSGGATSYEQYF
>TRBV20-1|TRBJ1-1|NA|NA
TGCAGTGCTAGCTGGAACACTGAAGCTTTCTTT
CSASWNTEAFF